These T cell receptor beta chains were read from a single sample in a study of cytomegalovirus exposure and HLA in healthy donors. The repertoire was sequenced with immunoSEQ multiplex PCR; TCRdb's copy has only in-frame clones and lacks some. The sample yields under 150,000 clones, around 79% seen once. The sequenced sample consisted of PBMCs. The receptors derive from a female donor in good health and CMV-seronegative. The CDR3 runs from the conserved cysteine through the conserved F or W. Fields, in order: clone size, D gene, CDR3 length, J gene, V gene, CDR3 protein, CDR3 DNA. A D gene is named only where the DNA matches it firmly. Size tells how often a clone was seen (once, few, many) or the class of an expanded clone, and some rows leave it out.

.,.,13,TRBJ1-6,TRBV6-6,CASSYGDISPLHF,TGTGCCAGCAGTTACGGGGACATCTCACCCCTCCACTTT
.,.,13,TRBJ2-7,TRBV2,CASSRELGGEQYF,TGTGCCAGCAGCCGGGAGCTTGGAGGCGAGCAGTACTTC
few,TRBD2,16,TRBJ2-5,TRBV5-6,CASSPVLASGVETQYF,TGTGCCAGCAGTCCCGTCCTCGCTAGCGGGGTGGAGACCCAGTACTTC
.,TRBD2,14,TRBJ2-3,TRBV7-7,CASSETRGSDTQYF,TGTGCTAGCAGTGAAACGCGGGGGTCAGATACGCAGTATTTT
.,.,14,TRBJ2-3,TRBV10-3,CAISVGRRTDTQYF,TGTGCCATCAGTGTAGGTAGGAGAACAGATACGCAGTATTTT
.,.,17,TRBJ2-6,TRBV7-6,CASTTDTAFSGANVLTF,TGTGCCAGCACTACAGACACAGCTTTCTCTGGGGCCAACGTCCTGACTTTC
.,TRBD1,16,TRBJ1-2,TRBV6-6,CASSYSWDRTNYGYTF,TGTGCCAGCAGTTACTCTTGGGACAGGACTAACTATGGCTACACCTTC
.,.,13,TRBJ2-7,TRBV30,CAWRRDTGGEQYF,TGTGCCTGGAGGAGGGACACTGGTGGGGAGCAGTACTTC
.,TRBD2,15,TRBJ2-1,TRBV9,CASSVDLAGGREQFF,TGTGCCAGCAGCGTAGATCTAGCGGGGGGGCGTGAGCAGTTCTTC
.,TRBD1,14,TRBJ1-2,TRBV7-2,CASSLAGQGNGYTF,TGTGCCAGCAGCTTAGCGGGACAGGGAAATGGCTACACCTTC
.,TRBD1,14,TRBJ2-7,TRBV11-2,CASSFGQGPYEQYF,TGTGCCAGCAGCTTCGGACAGGGACCCTACGAGCAGTACTTC
.,.,13,TRBJ1-2,TRBV28,CASSLSAAMGYTF,TGTGCCAGCAGTTTATCTGCAGCGATGGGCTACACCTTC
.,TRBD1,14,TRBJ2-7,TRBV6-5,CASSTDRATWEQYF,TGTGCCAGCAGTACGGACAGGGCCACCTGGGAGCAGTACTTC
.,.,14,TRBJ2-5,TRBV5-1,CASSPQAIQETQYF,TGCGCCAGCAGCCCGCAGGCTATACAAGAGACCCAGTACTTC
.,.,14,TRBJ2-6,TRBV5-1,CASRTGSGANVLTF,TGCGCCAGCAGAACAGGGAGCGGGGCCAACGTCCTGACTTTC
.,.,14,TRBJ1-5,TRBV19,CASRPRGSNQPQHF,TGTGCCAGTAGACCTAGGGGGAGCAATCAGCCCCAGCATTTT
.,TRBD2,13,TRBJ2-7,TRBV10-2,CASRESSGRRQYF,TGCGCCAGCAGGGAGTCTAGCGGGAGACGGCAGTACTTC
few,.,16,TRBJ2-7,TRBV2,CASSEGLQVTAYEQYF,TGTGCCAGCAGTGAAGGTTTACAGGTAACCGCCTACGAGCAGTACTTC
few,.,14,TRBJ2-1,TRBV7-2,CASSFSQGGNEQFF,TGTGCCAGCAGCTTTAGCCAGGGTGGGAATGAGCAGTTCTTC
.,TRBD1,15,TRBJ1-1,TRBV13,CASSLSGTGFPEAFF,TGTGCCAGCAGCCTCTCCGGGACAGGGTTCCCTGAAGCTTTCTTT
.,.,15,TRBJ2-7,TRBV9,CASSEGGGASYEQYF,TGTGCCAGCAGCGAAGGGGGTGGGGCTTCGTACGAGCAGTACTTC
.,TRBD2,16,TRBJ2-5,TRBV9,CASSALAGGPIETQYF,TGTGCCAGCAGCGCCTTAGCGGGGGGGCCGATCGAGACCCAGTACTTC
.,TRBD1,14,TRBJ2-5,TRBV2,CASSEGTGRETQYF,TGTGCCAGCAGTGAAGGGACAGGGCGAGAGACCCAGTACTTC
.,TRBD1,18,TRBJ2-2,TRBV5-4,CASSTPGQGTTNTGELFF,TGTGCCAGCAGCACTCCGGGACAGGGAACTACTAACACCGGGGAGCTGTTTTTT
.,.,14,TRBJ1-2,TRBV27,CASSTGRQGSGYTF,TGTGCCAGCAGTACCGGTCGGCAGGGAAGTGGCTACACCTTC
.,TRBD1,14,TRBJ2-7,TRBV27,CASSLGTAYYEQYF,TGTGCCAGCAGTTTAGGGACAGCTTACTACGAGCAGTACTTC
.,.,12,TRBJ2-7,TRBV11-2,CASSLGSTEQYF,TGTGCCAGCAGCTTAGGAAGCACCGAGCAGTACTTC
.,.,11,TRBJ2-7,TRBV2,CASSPSYEQYF,TGTGCCAGCAGCCCATCCTACGAGCAGTACTTC
.,.,13,TRBJ2-1,TRBV5-4,CASSLEEYNEQFF,TGTGCCAGCAGCTTGGAGGAGTACAATGAGCAGTTCTTC
.,.,13,TRBJ2-5,TRBV5-6,CASNRQLQETQYF,TGTGCCAGCAACCGACAGCTACAAGAGACCCAGTACTTC
.,TRBD2,14,TRBJ2-1,TRBV11-2,CASSPTSANNEQFF,TGTGCCAGCAGCCCTACTAGCGCCAACAATGAGCAGTTCTTC
.,.,14,TRBJ2-5,TRBV2,CASQNPGAVGEQYF,TGTGCCAGCCAGAACCCAGGGGCCGTCGGAGAGCAGTACTTC
once,.,14,TRBJ2-1,TRBV7-2,CASSLRALYNEQFF,TGTGCCAGCAGCCTACGAGCCCTCTACAATGAGCAGTTCTTC
.,TRBD2,16,TRBJ2-2,TRBV7-8,CASSPRPAGDTGELFF,TGTGCCAGCAGCCCCCGCCCAGCGGGAGACACCGGGGAGCTGTTTTTT
.,.,13,TRBJ2-7,TRBV7-6,CASSSQGPYEQYF,TGTGCCAGCAGCAGTCAGGGTCCCTACGAGCAGTACTTC
.,TRBD1,15,TRBJ1-1,TRBV10-3,CAISPGTGYVTEAFF,TGTGCCATCAGCCCGGGGACAGGGTACGTAACTGAAGCTTTCTTT